Following are 11 T cell receptor beta chains from one sample sequenced in a study of cytomegalovirus exposure and HLA in healthy donors. The PCR employed 60 Vbeta primers together with 13 Jbeta primers. Data came from immunoSEQ multiplex PCR; TCRdb stores just in-frame clones and leaves some out. The repertoire consists of 90,000 to 110,000 clones, with roughly 80% occurring once and the leading ten covering 8.5% to 10%. Sequencing was done on a sample of PBMCs. These receptors originate from a woman in her 40s in good health and CMV-seropositive.

The chain links TRBV19 to TRBJ2-7; the D gene is possibly TRBD1 (6 bases). Germline V gives CDR1 LNHDA, CDR2 SQIVND (reference sequence). The CDR3 covers 15 residues. Trimming pared 7 bases from V and 3 bases from J, leaving 19 bases between. CDR3 DNA: TGTGCCAGTAAGGGGTCTCACCAGGACAGCTACGAGCAGTACTTC. Translating gives CASKGSHQDSYEQYF.

CDR3 bases: TGTGCCAGCAGCTCCTACCAGGGTGGTGAGCAGTACTTC. Amino acid sequence: CASSSYQGGEQYF. This chain connects TRBV7-2 to TRBJ2-7; weak D call: TRBD1 (5 bases). Germline CDR1 reads SGHTA; CDR2 reads FQGNSA. Trimming pared 4 bases from V and 7 bases from J, leaving 14 bases between. The CDR3 is made up of 13 amino acids.

This clone was found once. The gene calls are TRBV18 and TRBJ2-2; D is possibly TRBD2 (5 bases). V was pared by 3 bases and J by 4 bases, with 15 bases between. CDR3 length: 16 amino acids. The germline gives CDR1 KGHSH, CDR2 LQKENI. The CDR3 DNA sequence: TGTGCCAGCTCACCGGCTTCGTGGGGAGTCACCGGGGAGCTGTTTTTT. Amino acids: CASSPASWGVTGELFF.

The chain links TRBV28 to TRBJ2-1; TRBD1 aligns across 9 bases. Germline values: CDR1 MDHEN, CDR2 SYDVKM. Trimming removed 8 bases from V and 7 bases from J; junction bases left unmatched: 9. The CDR3 contains 14 residues. CDR3 in amino acids: CASHRDRALNEQFF. The CDR3 nucleotides are TGTGCCAGCCACCGGGACAGGGCTTTGAATGAGCAGTTCTTC.

The J gene is TRBJ1-6, the V gene TRBV25-1, with 10 bases that match TRBD1. Germline V gene lookup returns CDR1 MGHDK and CDR2 SYGVNS. The CDR3 extends over 18 amino acids. Unmatched junction bases numbered 14, after V lost 4 bases and J lost 8 bases. Here the CDR3 DNA reads TGTGCCAGCAGTGGATACGGGACAGGGGAAGAAATGCATTCACCCCTCCACTTT. It translates to CASSGYGTGEEMHSPLHF.

The J gene is TRBJ2-1, the V gene TRBV5-1; 7 nucleotides agree with TRBD2. CDR1 SGHRS and CDR2 YFSETQ come from the germline V gene. The V and J ends lost 6 bases and 0 bases, in that order; junction bases with no gene match: 6. The CDR3 totals 15 residues. The CDR3 sequence is CASTFGGSSYNEQFF. The CDR3 coding sequence is TGCGCCAGCACCTTCGGGGGGAGCTCCTACAATGAGCAGTTCTTC.

V and J are TRBV7-2 and TRBJ2-2; 10 bases are a match to TRBD1. Germline CDR1 and CDR2: SGHTA and FQGNSA. J lost 8 bases, V lost 5 bases, and 11 bases had no gene match. This CDR3 has 16 amino acids. CDR3 nucleotides: TGTGCCAGCAGCGTAGGCCGGGACAGGGGTGGAGGGGAGCTGTTTTTT. Its translation is CASSVGRDRGGGELFF.

V and J are TRBV2 and TRBJ1-3, with 8 bases that match TRBD1. J gave up 4 bases and V 5 bases, and 7 bases lay outside the gene matches. The length of the CDR3 is 15 residues. Germline CDR1 is SNHLY and CDR2 is FYNNEI. CDR3 sequence (DNA): TGTGCCAGCAGTTATCAACAGGGGGAGGGAAACACCATATATTTT. Its translation is CASSYQQGEGNTIYF. The whole variable domain, remainder taken from reference TRBV2 and TRBJ1-3, is EPEVTQTPSHQVTQMGQEVILRCVPISNHLYFYWYRQILGQKVEFLVSFYNNEISEKSEIFDDQFSVERPDGSNFTLKIRSTKLEDSAMYFCASSYQQGEGNTIYFGEGSWLTVV.

About this clone itself: Compared with germline, one end of the junction differs, possibly owing to a read error. The chain links TRBV2 to TRBJ1-5; a weak D match, TRBD1 (6 bases). The germline V gene encodes CDR1 SNHLY and CDR2 FYNNEI. The CDR3 sequence is 13 residues long. The CDR3 nucleotides read TGTGCCAGCAGTGTATCCGGCGCCGGGACACTATATTTT. The encoded protein is CASSVSGAGTLYF.

The rearrangement links TRBV19 to TRBJ2-1, with 8 nucleotides matching TRBD1. Germline V lookup: CDR1 LNHDA, CDR2 SQIVND (reference sequence). V lost 8 bases and J lost 3; bases outside the gene matches: 6. The CDR3 consists of 14 residues. This CDR3 reads CASQPGTGYNEQFF. The CDR3 DNA reads TGTGCCAGTCAGCCCGGGACAGGCTACAATGAGCAGTTCTTC. The full variable domain, rest sourced from reference TRBV19 and TRBJ2-1, is DGGITQSPKYLFRKEGQNVTLSCEQNLNHDAMYWYRQDPGQGLRLIYYSQIVNDFQKGDIAEGYSVSREKKESFPLTVTSAQKNPTAFYLCASQPGTGYNEQFFGPGTRLTVL.

The V gene is TRBV28, the J gene TRBJ2-2, with D possibly being TRBD2 (6 bases). V was trimmed by 7 bases and J by 3 bases, leaving 36 bases between them. This CDR3 has 22 amino acids. CDR1 is MDHEN, CDR2 SYDVKM, per germline. The chain's CDR3 is CASTHPGRLLAPYSKDTGELFF. CDR3 nucleotide sequence: TGTGCCAGCACCCACCCCGGCCGGTTGCTAGCGCCATACTCCAAGGACACCGGGGAGCTGTTTTTT. Combining the CDR3 with reference TRBV28 and TRBJ2-2 gives the whole variable domain DVKVTQSSRYLVKRTGEKVFLECVQDMDHENMFWYRQDPGLGLRLIYFSYDVKMKEKGDIPEGYSVSREKKERFSLILESASTNQTSMYLCASTHPGRLLAPYSKDTGELFFGEGSRLTVL.